Described below is a single T cell receptor (beta chain) sequence and its context. The antigen it recognizes is unknown. The input lacks base qualities; no much larger clone sits a single base away. Collaborating institutions collected whole blood in K2EDTA tubes following their own protocols. Collaborator samples were shipped for TCRbeta analysis as frozen whole blood, isolated PBMCs, or DNA extracted from either sample type. Per the germline V gene (reference sequence), MNHNY is the CDR1 and SVGAGI is the CDR2. V loses 5 bases at its end and J loses 5 bases; junction bases beyond the gene matches: 5. Inclusive of the bounding cysteine and phenylalanine, the CDR3 is 14 residues long. Only the CDR3 region is kept as DNA, spanning 42 bases read in frame from base 1. The immunoSEQ Assay, a bias-controlled multiplex PCR, was used to amplify TCRbeta CDR3 regions from genomic DNA. Turning to the authors' computational methods: The number of nucleated cells in each sample was estimated by amplification of reference gene primers within the assay. To quantify the absolute abundance of each unique TCRbeta CDR3 rearrangement, sequence reads were collapsed and filtered. For each sample, productive Simpson clonality was calculated as the square root of Simpson's diversity index over productive rearrangements. Not all clones reach the TCRdb copy of this immuneACCESS table, which keeps in-frame sequences only. Checked studies attribute under half of the gap to unresolved V genes and leave the rest unexplained. V, J and clone size were drawn from that table, and D and trimming were deduced from the DNA. The sample table records about 200,000 clones; 70% to 90% of these occur just once. Approximately 4.5% of the sample rests with the top ten.

This entry is derived from a study of blood T cell repertoires in COVID-19 (dated by TCRdb to the early 2020s). Background for the entire study: Samples from collaborators originated in the United States, Italy and Spain and spanned both the acute and convalescent phases of COVID-19. The samples were drawn from two sources: the first 160 participants of the ongoing ImmuneRACE study, and 1,000 to 1,500 subjects contributed by 6 global collaborators. Nearly every sample came with metadata listing a de-identified subject ID, COVID-19 status, age in years and sex. Deeply sampled blood TCRbeta repertoires from subjects exposed to, actively infected with, or recovered from COVID-19 were included in the dataset. The prospective study material was composed of cDNA or gDNA derived from T cells, B-cell-depleted T cells, or PBMCs. Where HLA class I and class II types were available, the types were taken from metadata supplied by the sample provider, not from assay-based typing. The repertoires were released in a freely available public database meant as a resource for research on the immune response to SARS-CoV-2. What the research found in general, with its limitations: The quantity of clinical and demographic metadata differed by source and by participant and was supplied without curation.

The sequence was obtained from a human donor in a cohort sampled during active COVID-19. Material: peripheral blood. The rearrangement joined TRBV6-6 to TRBJ2-7, and 11 junction bases match TRBD2. For the CDR3, the sequence is CASSTSGSVNEQYF. In nucleotides, the sequence is TGTGCCAGCAGTACTAGCGGGAGCGTTAACGAGCAGTACTTC.